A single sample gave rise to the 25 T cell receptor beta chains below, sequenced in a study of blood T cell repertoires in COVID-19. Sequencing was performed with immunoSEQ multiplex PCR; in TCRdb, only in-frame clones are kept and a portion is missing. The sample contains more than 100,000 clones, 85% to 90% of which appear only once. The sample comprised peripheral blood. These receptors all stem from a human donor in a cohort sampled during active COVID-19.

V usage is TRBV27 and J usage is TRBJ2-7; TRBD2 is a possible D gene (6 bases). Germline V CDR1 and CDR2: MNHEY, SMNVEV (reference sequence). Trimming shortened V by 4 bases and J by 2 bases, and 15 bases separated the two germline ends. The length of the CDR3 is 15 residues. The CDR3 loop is CASSSPGLTPYEQYF. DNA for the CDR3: TGTGCCAGCAGTTCTCCGGGACTGACTCCCTACGAGCAGTACTTC.

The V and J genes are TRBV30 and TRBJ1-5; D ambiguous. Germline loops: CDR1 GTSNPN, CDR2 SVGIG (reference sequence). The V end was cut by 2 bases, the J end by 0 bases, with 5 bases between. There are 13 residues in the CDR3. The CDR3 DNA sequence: TGTGCCTGGAGTCAATTTAGCAATCAGCCCCAGCATTTT. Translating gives CAWSQFSNQPQHF.

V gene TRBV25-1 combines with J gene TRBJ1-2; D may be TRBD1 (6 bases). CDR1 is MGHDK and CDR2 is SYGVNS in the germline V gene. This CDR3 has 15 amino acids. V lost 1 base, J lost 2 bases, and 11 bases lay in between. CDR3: CASSESGDKNYGYTF. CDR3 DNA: TGTGCCAGCAGTGAATCAGGGGACAAGAACTATGGCTACACCTTC.

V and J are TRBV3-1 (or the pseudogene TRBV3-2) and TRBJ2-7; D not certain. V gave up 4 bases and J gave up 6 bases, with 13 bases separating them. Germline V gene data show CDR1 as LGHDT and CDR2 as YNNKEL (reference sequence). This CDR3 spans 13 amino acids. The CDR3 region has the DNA TGTGCCAGCAGCCGGAGAGGAGTAAGCGAGCAGTACTTC. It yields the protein CASSRRGVSEQYF.

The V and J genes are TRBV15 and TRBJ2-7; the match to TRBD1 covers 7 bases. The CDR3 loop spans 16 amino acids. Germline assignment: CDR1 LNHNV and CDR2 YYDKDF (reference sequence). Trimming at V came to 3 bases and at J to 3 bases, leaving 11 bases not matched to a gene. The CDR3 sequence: CATSSRPKGQIYEQYF. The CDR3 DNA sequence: TGTGCCACCAGCAGCAGACCTAAGGGACAGATCTACGAGCAGTACTTC.

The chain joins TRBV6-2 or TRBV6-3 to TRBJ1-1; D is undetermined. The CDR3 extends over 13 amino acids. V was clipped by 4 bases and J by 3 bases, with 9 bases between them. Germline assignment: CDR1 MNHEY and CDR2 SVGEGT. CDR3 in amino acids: CASSWLTDTEAFF. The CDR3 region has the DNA TGTGCCAGCAGTTGGCTCACAGACACTGAAGCTTTCTTT.

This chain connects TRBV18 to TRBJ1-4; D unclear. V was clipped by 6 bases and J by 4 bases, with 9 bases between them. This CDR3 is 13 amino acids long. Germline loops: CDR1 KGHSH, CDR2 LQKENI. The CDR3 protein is CASSRQFNEKLFF. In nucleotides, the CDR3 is TGTGCCAGCTCCAGGCAGTTTAATGAAAAACTGTTTTTT.

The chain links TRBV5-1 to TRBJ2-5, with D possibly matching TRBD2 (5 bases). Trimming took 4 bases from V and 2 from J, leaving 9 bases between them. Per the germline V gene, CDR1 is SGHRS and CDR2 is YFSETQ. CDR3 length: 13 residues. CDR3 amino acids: CASSREGQETQYF. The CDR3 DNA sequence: TGCGCCAGCAGCCGGGAAGGACAAGAGACCCAGTACTTC.

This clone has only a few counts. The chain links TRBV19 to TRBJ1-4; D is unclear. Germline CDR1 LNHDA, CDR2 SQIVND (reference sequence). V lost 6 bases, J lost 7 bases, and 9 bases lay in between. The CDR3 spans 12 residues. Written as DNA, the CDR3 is TGTGCCAGTAGCCCCGAGGGTGAAAAACTGTTTTTT. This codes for CASSPEGEKLFF.

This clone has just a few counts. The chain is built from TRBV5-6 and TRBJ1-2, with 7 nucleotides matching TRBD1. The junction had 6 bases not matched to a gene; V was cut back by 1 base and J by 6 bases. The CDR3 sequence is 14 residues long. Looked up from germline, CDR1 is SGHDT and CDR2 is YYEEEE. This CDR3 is CASSLQGGGDGYTF. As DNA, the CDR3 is TGTGCCAGCAGCTTGCAGGGGGGCGGTGATGGCTACACCTTC.

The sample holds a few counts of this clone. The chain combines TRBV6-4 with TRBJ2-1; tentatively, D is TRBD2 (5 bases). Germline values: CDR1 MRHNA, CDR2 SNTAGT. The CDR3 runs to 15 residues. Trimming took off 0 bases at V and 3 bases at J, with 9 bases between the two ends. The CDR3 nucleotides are TGTGCCAGCAGTGACTCCTCGCGGGTCTACAATGAGCAGTTCTTC. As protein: CASSDSSRVYNEQFF.

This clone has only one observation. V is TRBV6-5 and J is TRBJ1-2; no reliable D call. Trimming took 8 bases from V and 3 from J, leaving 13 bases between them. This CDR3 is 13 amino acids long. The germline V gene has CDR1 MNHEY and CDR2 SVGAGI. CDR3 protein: CASGLGGYYGYTF. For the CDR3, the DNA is TGTGCCAGCGGGTTAGGAGGGTACTATGGCTACACCTTC.

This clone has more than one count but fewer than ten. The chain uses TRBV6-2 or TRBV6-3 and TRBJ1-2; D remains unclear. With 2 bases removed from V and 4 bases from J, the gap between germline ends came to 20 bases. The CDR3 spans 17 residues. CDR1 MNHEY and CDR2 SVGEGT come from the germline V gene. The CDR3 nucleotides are TGTGCCAGCAGTTACGCTGGGGTGGTGAGGGCGCGCTATGGCTACACCTTC. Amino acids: CASSYAGVVRARYGYTF.

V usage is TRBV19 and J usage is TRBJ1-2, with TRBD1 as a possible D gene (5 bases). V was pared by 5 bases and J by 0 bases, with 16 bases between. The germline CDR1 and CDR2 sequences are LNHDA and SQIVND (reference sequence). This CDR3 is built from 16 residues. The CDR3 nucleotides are TGTGCCAGTAGTCCTCAGGGAGGCCCTACTAACTATGGCTACACCTTC. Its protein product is CASSPQGGPTNYGYTF.

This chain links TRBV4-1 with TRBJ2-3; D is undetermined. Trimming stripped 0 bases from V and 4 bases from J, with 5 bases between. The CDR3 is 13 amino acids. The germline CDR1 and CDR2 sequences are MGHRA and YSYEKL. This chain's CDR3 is CASSQDLADTQYF. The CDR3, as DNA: TGCGCCAGCAGCCAAGATCTAGCAGATACGCAGTATTTT.

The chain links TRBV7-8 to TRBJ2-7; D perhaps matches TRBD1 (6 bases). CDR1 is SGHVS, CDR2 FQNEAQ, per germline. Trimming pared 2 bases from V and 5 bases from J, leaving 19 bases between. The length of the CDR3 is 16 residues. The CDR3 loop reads CASSLRVRQGNDEQYF. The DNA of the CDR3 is TGTGCCAGCAGCTTAAGAGTCCGGCAGGGGAACGACGAGCAGTACTTC.

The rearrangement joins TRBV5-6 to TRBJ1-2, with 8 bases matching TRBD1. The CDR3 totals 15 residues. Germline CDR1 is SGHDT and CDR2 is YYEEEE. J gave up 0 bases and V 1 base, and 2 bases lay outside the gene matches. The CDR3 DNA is TGTGCCAGCAGCTTGCGGGACAGGACTAACTATGGCTACACCTTC. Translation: CASSLRDRTNYGYTF.

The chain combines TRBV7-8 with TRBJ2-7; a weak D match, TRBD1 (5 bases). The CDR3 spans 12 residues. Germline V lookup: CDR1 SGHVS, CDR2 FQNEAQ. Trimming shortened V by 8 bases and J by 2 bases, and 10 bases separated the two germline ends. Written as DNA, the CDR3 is TGTGCCAGCGGTTACAGGACCTACGAGCAGTACTTC. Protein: CASGYRTYEQYF.

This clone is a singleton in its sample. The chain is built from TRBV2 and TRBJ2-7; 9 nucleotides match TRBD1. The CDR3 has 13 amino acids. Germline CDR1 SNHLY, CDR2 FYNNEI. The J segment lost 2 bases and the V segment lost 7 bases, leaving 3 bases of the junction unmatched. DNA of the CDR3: TGTGCCAGCAAGGGGACAGGGCCCTACGAGCAGTACTTC. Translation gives CASKGTGPYEQYF.

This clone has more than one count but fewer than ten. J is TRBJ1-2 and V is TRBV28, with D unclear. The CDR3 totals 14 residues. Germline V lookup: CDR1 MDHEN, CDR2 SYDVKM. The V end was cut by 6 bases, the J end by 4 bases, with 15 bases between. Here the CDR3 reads CASSQPRGSYGYTF. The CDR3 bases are TGTGCCAGCAGCCAGCCCAGAGGGAGCTATGGCTACACCTTC.

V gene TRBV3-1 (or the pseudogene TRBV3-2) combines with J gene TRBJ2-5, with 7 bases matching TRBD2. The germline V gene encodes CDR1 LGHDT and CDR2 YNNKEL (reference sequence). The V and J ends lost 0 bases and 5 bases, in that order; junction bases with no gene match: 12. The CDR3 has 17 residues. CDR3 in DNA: TGTGCCAGCAGCCAAGATATGGGAGGGGTAAGGCGGGAGACCCAGTACTTC. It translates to CASSQDMGGVRRETQYF.

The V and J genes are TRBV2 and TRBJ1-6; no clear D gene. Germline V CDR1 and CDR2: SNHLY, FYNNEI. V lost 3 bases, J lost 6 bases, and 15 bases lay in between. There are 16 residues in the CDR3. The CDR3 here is CASSELSGGSNSPLHF. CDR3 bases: TGTGCCAGCAGTGAGCTGTCCGGTGGGAGTAATTCACCCCTCCACTTT.

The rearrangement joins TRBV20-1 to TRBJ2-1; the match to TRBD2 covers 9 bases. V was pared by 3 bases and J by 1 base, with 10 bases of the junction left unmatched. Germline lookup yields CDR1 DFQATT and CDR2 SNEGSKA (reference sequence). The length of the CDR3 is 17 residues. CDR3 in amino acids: CSASGLAGTESYNEQFF. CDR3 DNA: TGCAGTGCTAGTGGTCTAGCGGGAACCGAATCCTACAATGAGCAGTTCTTC.

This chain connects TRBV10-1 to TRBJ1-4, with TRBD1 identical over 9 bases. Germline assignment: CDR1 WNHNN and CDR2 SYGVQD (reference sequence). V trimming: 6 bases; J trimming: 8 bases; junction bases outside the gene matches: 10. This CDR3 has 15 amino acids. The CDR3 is CASSGNRGRGEKLFF. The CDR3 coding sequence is TGCGCCAGCAGCGGGAACAGGGGGCGCGGGGAAAAACTGTTTTTT.

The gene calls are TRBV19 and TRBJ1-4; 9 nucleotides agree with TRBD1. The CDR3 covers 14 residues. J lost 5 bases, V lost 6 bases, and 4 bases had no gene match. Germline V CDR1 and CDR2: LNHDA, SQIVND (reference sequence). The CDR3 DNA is TGTGCCAGTAGGCCGGGACAGGGCAATGAAAAACTGTTTTTT. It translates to CASRPGQGNEKLFF.